This T cell receptor (beta chain) was identified in a study of T cell responses to AZD1222 COVID-19 vaccine. Regarding the study as a whole: Vaccine-associated CD4 TCRs spanned spike, dominant at 160-218 and 743-854. Two AZD1222 doses significantly raised spike-specific TCR breadth and depth over controls. Every sample of the repertoires postdated the peak T cell response.

The protocol was immunoSEQ multiplex PCR, while the TCRdb copy is restricted to in-frame clones and leaves out a portion. The table has about 120,000 clones, about 88% seen once; the top ten hold around 7%. As for this clone: As yet, its antigen is unknown.

V shed 8 bases, J shed 4 bases, and the junction held 0 bases outside the gene matches. Germline values: CDR1 ENHRY, CDR2 SYGVKD. This CDR3 has 13 amino acids. The sequenced sample was peripheral blood, obtained on day 0 of AZD1222 vaccination. V gene TRBV10-3 combines with J gene TRBJ2-1, with TRBD2 identical over 12 bases. This TCR was sampled from an adult in good health. CDR3 amino acids: CAIGLAGYNEQFF. The CDR3 DNA follows: TGTGCCATCGGACTAGCGGGATACAATGAGCAGTTCTTC.